The TCR beta chain described here comes from a study of beta chain features in type 1 diabetes. Study conclusions and caveats: A PCR bias possibly favoring shorter templates would apply equally to patients and controls.

The study reverse transcribed the entire isolated RNA, so it sequenced expressed TCRB transcripts. Using immunoSEQ multiplex PCR, the repertoire was profiled, and TCRdb retains in-frame clones only, with some absent. Of about 620,000 clones listed, 15% to 19% are singletons. As concerns this clone: No antigen is known for it.

The sample comprised naive CD4+ T cells from blood. The TCR sequence derives from a man aged 18 to 29 in good health.

The CDR3 region is CASSFVLNQPQHF. The CDR3 nucleotides are TGTGCCAGCAGCTTTGTATTGAATCAGCCCCAGCATTTT. The V and J genes are TRBV7-2 and TRBJ1-5; unclear D gene. CDR1 and CDR2 (germline): SGHTA, FQGNSA. The V gene lost 3 bases and the J gene lost 4 bases, with 7 bases spanning the gap. The CDR3 has 13 amino acids.